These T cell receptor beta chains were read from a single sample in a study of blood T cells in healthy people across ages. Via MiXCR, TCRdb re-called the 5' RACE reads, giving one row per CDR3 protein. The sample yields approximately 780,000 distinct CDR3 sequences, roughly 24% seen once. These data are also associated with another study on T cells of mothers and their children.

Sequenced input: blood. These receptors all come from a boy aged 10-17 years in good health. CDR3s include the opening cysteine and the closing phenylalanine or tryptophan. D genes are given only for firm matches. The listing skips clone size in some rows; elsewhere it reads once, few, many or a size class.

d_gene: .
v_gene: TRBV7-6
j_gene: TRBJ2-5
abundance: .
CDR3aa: CASSRRGREETQYF
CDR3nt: TGTGCCAGCAGTCGGAGGGGTAGGGAAGAGACCCAGTACTTC

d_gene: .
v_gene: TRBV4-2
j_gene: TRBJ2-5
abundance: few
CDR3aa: CASSQDVQGGGETQYF
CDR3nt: TGTGCCAGCAGCCAAGACGTACAGGGAGGCGGGGAGACCCAGTACTTC

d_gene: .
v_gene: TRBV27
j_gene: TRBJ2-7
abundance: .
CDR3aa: CASSPIFTGGRSYEQYF
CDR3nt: TGTGCCAGCAGTCCAATATTTACAGGAGGAAGAAGCTACGAGCAGTACTTC

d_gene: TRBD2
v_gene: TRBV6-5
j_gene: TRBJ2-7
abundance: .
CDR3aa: CASSLSGRDEQYF
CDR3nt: TGTGCCAGCAGTTTAAGTGGGAGGGACGAGCAGTACTTC

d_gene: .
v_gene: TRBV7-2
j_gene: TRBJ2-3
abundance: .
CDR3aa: CASSPRASDYTDTQYF
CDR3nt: TGTGCCAGCAGCCCCCGGGCTAGCGATTACACAGATACGCAGTATTTT

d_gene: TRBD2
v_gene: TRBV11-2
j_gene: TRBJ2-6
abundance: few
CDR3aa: CASSPLSLATAWGGASVLTF
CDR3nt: TGTGCCAGCAGCCCGCTCTCACTAGCGACCGCTTGGGGAGGGGCCAGCGTCCTGACTTTC

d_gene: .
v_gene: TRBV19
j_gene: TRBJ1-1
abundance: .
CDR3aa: CASKNNKDTEAFF
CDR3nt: TGTGCCAGTAAAAATAACAAGGACACTGAAGCTTTCTTT

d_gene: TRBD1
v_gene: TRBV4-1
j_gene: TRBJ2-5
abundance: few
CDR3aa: CASRSRGTGGETQYF
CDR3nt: TGCGCCAGCAGGTCACGAGGGACAGGGGGTGAGACCCAGTACTTC

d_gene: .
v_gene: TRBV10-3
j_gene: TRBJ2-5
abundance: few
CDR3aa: CAISEGEIQETQYF
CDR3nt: TGTGCCATCAGCGAGGGGGAAATCCAAGAGACCCAGTACTTC

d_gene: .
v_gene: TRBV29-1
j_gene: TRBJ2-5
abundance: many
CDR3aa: CSVRGQETQYF
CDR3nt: TGCAGCGTAAGGGGGCAAGAGACCCAGTACTTC

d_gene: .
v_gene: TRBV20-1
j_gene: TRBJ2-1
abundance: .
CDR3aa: CSARPSSHEQFF
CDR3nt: TGCAGTGCTAGACCCAGTTCCCATGAGCAGTTCTTC

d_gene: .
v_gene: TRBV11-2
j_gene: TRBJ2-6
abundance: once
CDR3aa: CASSLPAGVAGANVLTF
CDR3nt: TGTGCCAGCAGCCTCCCTGCAGGGGTGGCTGGGGCCAACGTCCTGACTTTC

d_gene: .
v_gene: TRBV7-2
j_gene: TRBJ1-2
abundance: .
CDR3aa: CATKGWGQHGYGYTF
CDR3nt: TGTGCCACCAAGGGGTGGGGACAACACGGCTATGGCTACACCTTC

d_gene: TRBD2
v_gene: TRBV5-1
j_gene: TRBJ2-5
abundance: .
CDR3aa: CASSSTSGSGGETQYF
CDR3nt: TGCGCCAGCAGCTCAACATCGGGATCGGGAGGGGAGACCCAGTACTTC

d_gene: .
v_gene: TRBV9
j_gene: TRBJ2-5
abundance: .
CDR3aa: CASSVRGIQETQYF
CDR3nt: TGTGCCAGCAGCGTAAGGGGAATTCAAGAGACCCAGTACTTC

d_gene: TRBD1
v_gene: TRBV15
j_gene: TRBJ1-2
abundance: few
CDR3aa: CATSPRDRIGYTF
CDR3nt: TGTGCCACCAGCCCCCGGGACAGGATAGGCTACACCTTC

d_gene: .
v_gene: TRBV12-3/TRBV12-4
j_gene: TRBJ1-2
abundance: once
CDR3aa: CASSLANRGRDGYTF
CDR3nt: TGTGCCAGCAGTTTAGCCAACCGGGGCAGGGATGGCTACACCTTC

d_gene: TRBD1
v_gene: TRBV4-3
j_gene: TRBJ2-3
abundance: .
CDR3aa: CASSPQPAGGSTDTQYF
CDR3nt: TGCGCCAGCAGCCCGCAACCCGCAGGGGGAAGCACAGATACGCAGTATTTT

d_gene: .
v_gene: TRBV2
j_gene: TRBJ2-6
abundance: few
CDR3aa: CASSYGQAGGANVLTF
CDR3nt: TGTGCCAGCAGTTACGGGCAGGCGGGTGGGGCCAACGTCCTGACTTTC

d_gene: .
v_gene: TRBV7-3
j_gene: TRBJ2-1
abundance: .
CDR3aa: CASSLGGPTYNEQFF
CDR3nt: TGTGCCAGCAGCTTGGGTGGCCCAACCTACAATGAGCAGTTCTTC

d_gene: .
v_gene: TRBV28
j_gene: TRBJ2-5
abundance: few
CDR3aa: CASSFTLDRQRSKETQYF
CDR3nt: TGTGCCAGCAGTTTTACCCTAGATCGCCAGCGGAGTAAAGAGACCCAGTACTTC

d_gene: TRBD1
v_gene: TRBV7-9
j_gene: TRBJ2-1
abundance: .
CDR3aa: CASSSGQGSNNEQFF
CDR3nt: TGTGCCAGCAGCTCTGGACAGGGCAGTAACAATGAGCAGTTCTTC

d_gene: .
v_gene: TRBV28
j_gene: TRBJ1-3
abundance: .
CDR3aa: CASHGVTISGNTIYF
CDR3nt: TGTGCCAGCCATGGGGTGACAATCTCTGGAAACACCATATATTTT

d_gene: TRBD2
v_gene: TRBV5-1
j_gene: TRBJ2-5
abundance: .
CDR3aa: CASSLTSGDKTQYF
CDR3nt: TGCGCCAGCAGCTTGACTAGCGGGGACAAGACCCAGTACTTC

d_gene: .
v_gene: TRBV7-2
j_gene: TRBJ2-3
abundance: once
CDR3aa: CASSLEVGQYF
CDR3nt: TGTGCCAGCAGCTTAGAGGTCGGGCAGTATTTT

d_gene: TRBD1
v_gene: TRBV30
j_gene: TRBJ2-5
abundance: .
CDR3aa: CAQTQGAQETQYF
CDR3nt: TGTGCCCAAACACAGGGGGCCCAAGAGACCCAGTACTTC

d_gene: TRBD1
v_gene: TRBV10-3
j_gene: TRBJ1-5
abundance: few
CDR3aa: CAIGPKTGGQQPQHF
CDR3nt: TGTGCCATCGGCCCCAAGACAGGGGGACAGCAGCCCCAGCATTTT

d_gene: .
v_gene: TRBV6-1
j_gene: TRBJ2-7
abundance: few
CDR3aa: CASNEGVPALYEQYF
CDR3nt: TGTGCCAGCAACGAAGGGGTCCCGGCCCTCTACGAGCAGTACTTC

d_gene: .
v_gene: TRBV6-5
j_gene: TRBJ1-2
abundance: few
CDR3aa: CASSYEGRTPYGYTF
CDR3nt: TGTGCCAGCAGTTACGAGGGGAGGACACCGTATGGCTACACCTTC

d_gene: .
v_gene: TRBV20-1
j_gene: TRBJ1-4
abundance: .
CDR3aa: CSALAAGANEKLFF
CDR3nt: TGCAGTGCTCTTGCGGCTGGAGCTAATGAAAAACTGTTTTTT

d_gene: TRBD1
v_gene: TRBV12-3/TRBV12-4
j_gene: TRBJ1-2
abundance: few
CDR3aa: CASSLRGGGVGYTF
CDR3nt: TGTGCCAGCAGTTTAAGAGGAGGGGGCGTTGGCTACACCTTC

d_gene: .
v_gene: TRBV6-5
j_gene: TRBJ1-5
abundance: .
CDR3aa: CASRPTGASNQPQHF
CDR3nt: TGTGCCAGCAGGCCGACGGGGGCAAGCAATCAGCCCCAGCATTTT

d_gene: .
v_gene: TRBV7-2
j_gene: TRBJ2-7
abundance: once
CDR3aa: CASSTDYPLEQYF
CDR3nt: TGTGCCAGCAGCACGGACTACCCCCTCGAGCAGTACTTC

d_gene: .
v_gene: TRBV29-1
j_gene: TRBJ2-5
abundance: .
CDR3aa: CSVRGKETQYF
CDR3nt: TGCAGCGTTCGGGGGAAAGAGACCCAGTACTTC

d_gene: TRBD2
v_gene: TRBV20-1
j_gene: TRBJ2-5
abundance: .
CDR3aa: CSAPTSGGPDWETQYF
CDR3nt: TGCAGTGCCCCGACTAGCGGGGGGCCCGACTGGGAGACCCAGTACTTC

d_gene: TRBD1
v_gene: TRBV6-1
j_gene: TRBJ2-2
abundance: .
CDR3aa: CASIDRGVWTGELFF
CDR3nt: TGTGCCAGCATAGACAGGGGGGTTTGGACCGGGGAGCTGTTTTTT

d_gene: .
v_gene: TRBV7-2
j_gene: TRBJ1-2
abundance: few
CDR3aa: CASSLDHMGYTF
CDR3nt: TGTGCCAGCAGCCTGGACCACATGGGCTACACCTTC

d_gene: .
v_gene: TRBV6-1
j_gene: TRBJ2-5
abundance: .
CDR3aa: CASSGPVVAGQETQYF
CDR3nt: TGTGCCAGCAGTGGCCCCGTCGTCGCGGGCCAAGAGACCCAGTACTTC

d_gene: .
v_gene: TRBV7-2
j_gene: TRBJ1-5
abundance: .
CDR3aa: CASSLAGWGGNNQPQHF
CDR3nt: TGTGCCAGCAGCTTAGCCGGCTGGGGCGGCAACAATCAGCCCCAGCATTTT

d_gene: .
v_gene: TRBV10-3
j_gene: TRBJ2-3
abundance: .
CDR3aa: CAISDGSTDTQYF
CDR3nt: TGTGCCATCAGTGACGGCAGCACAGATACGCAGTATTTT